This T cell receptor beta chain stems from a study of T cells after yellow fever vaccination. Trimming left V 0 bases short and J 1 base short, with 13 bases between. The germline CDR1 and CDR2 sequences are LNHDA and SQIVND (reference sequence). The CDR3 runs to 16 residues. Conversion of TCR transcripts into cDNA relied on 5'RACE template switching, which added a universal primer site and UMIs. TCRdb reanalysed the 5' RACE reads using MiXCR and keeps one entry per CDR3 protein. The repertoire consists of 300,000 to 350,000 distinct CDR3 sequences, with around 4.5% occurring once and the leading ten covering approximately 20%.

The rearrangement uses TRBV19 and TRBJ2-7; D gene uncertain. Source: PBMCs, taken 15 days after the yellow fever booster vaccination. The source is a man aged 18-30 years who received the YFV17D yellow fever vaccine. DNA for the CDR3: TGTGCCAGTAGTATAGATCTCGGGTCCTCGTCCTACGAGCAGTACTTC. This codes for CASSIDLGSSSYEQYF.